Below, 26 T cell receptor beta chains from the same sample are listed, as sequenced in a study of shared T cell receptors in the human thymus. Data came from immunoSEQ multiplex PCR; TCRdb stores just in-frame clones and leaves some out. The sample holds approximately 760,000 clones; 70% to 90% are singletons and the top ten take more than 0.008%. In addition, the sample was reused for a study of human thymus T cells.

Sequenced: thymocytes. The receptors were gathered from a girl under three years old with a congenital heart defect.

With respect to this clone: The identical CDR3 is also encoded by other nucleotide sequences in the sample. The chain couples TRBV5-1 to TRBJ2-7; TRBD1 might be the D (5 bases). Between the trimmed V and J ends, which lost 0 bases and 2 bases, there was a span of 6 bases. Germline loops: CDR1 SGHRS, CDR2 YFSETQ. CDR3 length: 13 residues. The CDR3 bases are TGCGCCAGCAGCTTGGCAGGGACCTACGAGCAGTACTTC. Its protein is CASSLAGTYEQYF.

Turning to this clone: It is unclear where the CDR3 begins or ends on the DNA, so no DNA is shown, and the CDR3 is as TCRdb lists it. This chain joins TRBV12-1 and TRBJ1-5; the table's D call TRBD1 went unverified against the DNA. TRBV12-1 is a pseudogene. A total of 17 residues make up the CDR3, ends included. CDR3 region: CASSSRQVGRGNQPQHF.

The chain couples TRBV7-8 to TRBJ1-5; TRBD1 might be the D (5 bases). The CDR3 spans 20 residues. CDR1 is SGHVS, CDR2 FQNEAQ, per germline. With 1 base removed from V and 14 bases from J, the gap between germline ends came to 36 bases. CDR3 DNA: TGTGCCAGCAGCTTAGTGGGGTGGGAACTCGACAAAGGTTCAGGCGGGGGTAAGCATTTT. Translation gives CASSLVGWELDKGSGGGKHF.

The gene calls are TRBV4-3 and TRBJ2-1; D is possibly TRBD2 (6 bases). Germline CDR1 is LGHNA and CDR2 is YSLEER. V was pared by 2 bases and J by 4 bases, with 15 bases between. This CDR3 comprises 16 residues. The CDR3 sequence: CASSQLGRRTYNEQFF. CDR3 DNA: TGCGCCAGCAGCCAATTGGGGAGGAGGACTTACAATGAGCAGTTCTTC.

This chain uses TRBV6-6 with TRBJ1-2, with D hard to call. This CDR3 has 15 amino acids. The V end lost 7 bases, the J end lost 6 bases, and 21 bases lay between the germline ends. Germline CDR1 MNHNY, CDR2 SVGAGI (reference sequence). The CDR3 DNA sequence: TGTGCCAGCACTCCCTCCCTGGGAGGACCGAATGGCTACACCTTC. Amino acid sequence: CASTPSLGGPNGYTF.

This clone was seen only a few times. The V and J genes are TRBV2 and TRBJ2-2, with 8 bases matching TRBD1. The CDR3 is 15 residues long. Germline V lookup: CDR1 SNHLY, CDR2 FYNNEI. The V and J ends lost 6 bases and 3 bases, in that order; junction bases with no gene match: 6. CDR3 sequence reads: CASRDMTGDTGELFF. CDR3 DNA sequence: TGTGCCAGCAGGGACATGACAGGGGACACCGGGGAGCTGTTTTTT.

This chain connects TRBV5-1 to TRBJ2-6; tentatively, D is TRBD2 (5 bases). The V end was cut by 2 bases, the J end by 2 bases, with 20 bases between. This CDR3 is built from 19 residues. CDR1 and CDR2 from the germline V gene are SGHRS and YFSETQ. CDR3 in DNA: TGCGCCAGCAGCTTTGGTCCTCAGGAGGTTAGAGCTGGGGCCAACGTCCTGACTTTC. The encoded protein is CASSFGPQEVRAGANVLTF.

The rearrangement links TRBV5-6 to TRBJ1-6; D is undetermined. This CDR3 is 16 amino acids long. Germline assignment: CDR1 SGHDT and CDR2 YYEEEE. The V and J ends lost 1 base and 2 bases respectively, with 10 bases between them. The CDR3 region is CASSLKRETYNSPLHF. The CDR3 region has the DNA TGTGCCAGCAGCTTGAAGCGGGAGACCTATAATTCACCCCTCCACTTT.

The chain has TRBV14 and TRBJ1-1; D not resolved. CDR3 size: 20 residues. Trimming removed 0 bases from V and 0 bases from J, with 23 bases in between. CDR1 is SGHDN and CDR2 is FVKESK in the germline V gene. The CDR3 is CASSQESLGPSGWMNTEAFF. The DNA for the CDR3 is TGTGCCAGCAGCCAAGAGAGCCTAGGTCCCTCGGGGTGGATGAACACTGAAGCTTTCTTT.

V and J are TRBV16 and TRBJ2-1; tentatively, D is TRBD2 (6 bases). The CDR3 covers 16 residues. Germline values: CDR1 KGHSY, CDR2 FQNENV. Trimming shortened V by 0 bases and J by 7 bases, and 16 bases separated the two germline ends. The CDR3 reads CASSQSGLLVQNEQFF. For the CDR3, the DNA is TGTGCCAGCAGCCAATCGGGACTCCTGGTCCAAAATGAGCAGTTCTTC. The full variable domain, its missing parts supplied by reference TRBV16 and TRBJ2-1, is GEEVAQTPKHLVRGEGQKAKLYCAPIKGHSYVFWYQQVLKNEFKFLISFQNENVFDETGMPKERFSAKCLPNSPCSLEIQATKLEDSAVYFCASSQSGLLVQNEQFFGPGTRLTVL.

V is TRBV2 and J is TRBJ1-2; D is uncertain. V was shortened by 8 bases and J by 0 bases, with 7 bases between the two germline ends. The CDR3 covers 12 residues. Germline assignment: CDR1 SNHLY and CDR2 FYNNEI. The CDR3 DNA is TGTGCCAGCGACAAAGCTAACTATGGCTACACCTTC. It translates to CASDKANYGYTF.

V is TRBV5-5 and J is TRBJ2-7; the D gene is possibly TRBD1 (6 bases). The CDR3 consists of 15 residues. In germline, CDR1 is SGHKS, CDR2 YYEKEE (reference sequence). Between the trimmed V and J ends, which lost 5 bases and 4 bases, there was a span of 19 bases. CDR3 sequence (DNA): TGTGCCAGCAGTCCCCGGGACAACAACAGGTACGAGCAGTACTTC. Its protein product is CASSPRDNNRYEQYF.

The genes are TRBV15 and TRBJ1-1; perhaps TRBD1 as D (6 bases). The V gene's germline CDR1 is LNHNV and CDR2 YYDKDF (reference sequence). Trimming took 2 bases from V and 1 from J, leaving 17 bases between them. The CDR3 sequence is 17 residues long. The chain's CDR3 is CATSRPPGQSPNTEAFF. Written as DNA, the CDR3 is TGTGCCACCAGCAGACCCCCAGGACAGAGCCCGAACACTGAAGCTTTCTTT.

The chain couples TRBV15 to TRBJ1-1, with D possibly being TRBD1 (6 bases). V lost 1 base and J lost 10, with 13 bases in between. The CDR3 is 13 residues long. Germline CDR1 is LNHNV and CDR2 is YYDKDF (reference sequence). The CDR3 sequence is CATSRGPGVSAFF. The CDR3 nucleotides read TGTGCCACCAGCAGAGGCCCAGGGGTGTCAGCTTTCTTT.

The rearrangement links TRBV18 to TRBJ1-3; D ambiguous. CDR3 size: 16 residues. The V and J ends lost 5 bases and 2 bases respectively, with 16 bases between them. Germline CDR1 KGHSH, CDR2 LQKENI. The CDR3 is CASSAGLTRAGNTIYF. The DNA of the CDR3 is TGTGCCAGCTCAGCGGGCCTCACTCGAGCTGGAAACACCATATATTTT. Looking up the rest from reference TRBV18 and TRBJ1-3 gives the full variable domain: NAGVMQNPRHLVRRRGQEARLRCSPMKGHSHVYWYRQLPEEGLKFMVYLQKENIIDESGMPKERFSAEFPKEGPSILRIQQVVRGDSAAYFCASSAGLTRAGNTIYFGEGSWLTVV.

The CDR3 here is CATSRGTGGANTEAFF. CDR3 in DNA: TGTGCCACCAGCAGAGGGACAGGGGGCGCGAACACTGAAGCTTTCTTT. The V call is TRBV15, the J call TRBJ1-1, with 11 positions matching TRBD1. This CDR3 comprises 16 residues. The germline CDR1 and CDR2 sequences are LNHNV and YYDKDF (reference sequence). The V segment lost 1 base and the J segment 1 base; nucleotides outside the gene matches: 2.

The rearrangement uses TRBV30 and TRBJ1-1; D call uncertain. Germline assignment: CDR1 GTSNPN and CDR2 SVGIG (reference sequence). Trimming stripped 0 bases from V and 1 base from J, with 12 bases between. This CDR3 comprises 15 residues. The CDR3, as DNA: TGTGCCTGGAGTGTACTTTACCACCCGAACACTGAAGCTTTCTTT. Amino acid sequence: CAWSVLYHPNTEAFF. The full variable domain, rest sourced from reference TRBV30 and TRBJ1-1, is SQTIHQWPATLVQPVGSPLSLECTVEGTSNPNLYWYRQAAGRGLQLLFYSVGIGQISSEVPQNLSASRPQDRQFILSSKKLLLSDSGFYLCAWSVLYHPNTEAFFGQGTRLTVV.

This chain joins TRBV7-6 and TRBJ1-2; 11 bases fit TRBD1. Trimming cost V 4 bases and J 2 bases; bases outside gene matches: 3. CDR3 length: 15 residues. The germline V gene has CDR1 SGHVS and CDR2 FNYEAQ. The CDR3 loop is CASSWGTGGNYGYTF. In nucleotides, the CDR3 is TGTGCCAGCAGCTGGGGGACAGGGGGAAACTATGGCTACACCTTC.

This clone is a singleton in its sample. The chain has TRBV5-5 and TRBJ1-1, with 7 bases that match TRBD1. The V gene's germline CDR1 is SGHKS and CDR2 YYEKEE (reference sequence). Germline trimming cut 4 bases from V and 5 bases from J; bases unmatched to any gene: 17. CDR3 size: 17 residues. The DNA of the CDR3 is TGTGCCAGCAGCCCCGGACAGGCAGACGTGTGGGTAACTGAAGCTTTCTTT. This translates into CASSPGQADVWVTEAFF.

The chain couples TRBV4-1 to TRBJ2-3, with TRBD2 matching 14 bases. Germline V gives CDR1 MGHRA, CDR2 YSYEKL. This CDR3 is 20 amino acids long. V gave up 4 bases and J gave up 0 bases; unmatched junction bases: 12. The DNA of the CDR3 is TGCGCCAGCAGCCCCAGACTAGCGGGGGGGCCAGTAGGTAGCACAGATACGCAGTATTTT. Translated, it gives CASSPRLAGGPVGSTDTQYF.

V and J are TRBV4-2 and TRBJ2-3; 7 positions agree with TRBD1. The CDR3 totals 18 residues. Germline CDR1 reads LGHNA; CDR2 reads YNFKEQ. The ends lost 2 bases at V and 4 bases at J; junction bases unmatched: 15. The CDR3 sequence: CASSQKRGTGASADTQYF. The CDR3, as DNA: TGTGCCAGCAGCCAAAAACGAGGAACAGGGGCCTCTGCAGATACGCAGTATTTT.

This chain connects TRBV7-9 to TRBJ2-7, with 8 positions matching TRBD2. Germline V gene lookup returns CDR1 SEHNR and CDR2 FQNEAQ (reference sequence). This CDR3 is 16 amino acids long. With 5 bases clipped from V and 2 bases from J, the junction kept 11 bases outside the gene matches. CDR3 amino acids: CASSHEAGANPYEQYF. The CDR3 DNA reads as TGTGCCAGCAGCCATGAAGCGGGGGCCAATCCCTACGAGCAGTACTTC.

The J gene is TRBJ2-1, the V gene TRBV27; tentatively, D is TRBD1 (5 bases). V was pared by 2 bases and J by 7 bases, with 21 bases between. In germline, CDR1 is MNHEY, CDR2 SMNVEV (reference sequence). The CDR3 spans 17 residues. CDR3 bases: TGTGCCAGCAGTTTAACAAGGGGTCACGGATCTGGGAATGAGCAGTTCTTC. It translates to CASSLTRGHGSGNEQFF.

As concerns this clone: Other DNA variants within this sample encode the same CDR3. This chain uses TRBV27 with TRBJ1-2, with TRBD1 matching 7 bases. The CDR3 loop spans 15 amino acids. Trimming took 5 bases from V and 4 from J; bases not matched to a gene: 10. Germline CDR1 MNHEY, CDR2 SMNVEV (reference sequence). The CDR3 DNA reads TGTGCCAGCAGTCTAAGCCTAGGGGGCGGCTATGGCTACACCTTC. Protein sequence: CASSLSLGGGYGYTF.

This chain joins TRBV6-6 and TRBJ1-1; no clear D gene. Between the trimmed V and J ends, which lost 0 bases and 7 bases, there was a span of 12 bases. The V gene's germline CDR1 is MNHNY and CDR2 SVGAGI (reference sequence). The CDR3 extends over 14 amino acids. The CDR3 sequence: CASSYSGRLGEAFF. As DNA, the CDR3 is TGTGCCAGCAGTTACTCCGGGAGATTAGGTGAAGCTTTCTTT.

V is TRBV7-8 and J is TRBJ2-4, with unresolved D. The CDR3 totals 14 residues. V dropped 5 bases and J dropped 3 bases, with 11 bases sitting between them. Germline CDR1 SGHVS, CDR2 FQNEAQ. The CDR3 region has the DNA TGTGCCAGCAGCCTGGGTCACAGCAAAAACATTCAGTACTTC. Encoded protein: CASSLGHSKNIQYF.